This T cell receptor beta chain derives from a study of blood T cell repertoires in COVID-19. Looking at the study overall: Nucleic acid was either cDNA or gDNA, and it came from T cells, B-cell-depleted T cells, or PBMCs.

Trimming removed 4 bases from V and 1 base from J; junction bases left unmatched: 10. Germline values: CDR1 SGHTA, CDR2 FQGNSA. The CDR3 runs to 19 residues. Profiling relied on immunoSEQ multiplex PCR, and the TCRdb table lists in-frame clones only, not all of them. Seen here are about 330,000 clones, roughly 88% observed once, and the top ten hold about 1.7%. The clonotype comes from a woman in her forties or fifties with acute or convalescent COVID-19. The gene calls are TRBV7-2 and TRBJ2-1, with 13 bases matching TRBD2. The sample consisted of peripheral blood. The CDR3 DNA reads TGTGCCAGCAGCTCCCCCGGACTAGCGGGAGTTGTATCCTACAATGAGCAGTTCTTC. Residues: CASSSPGLAGVVSYNEQFF.